Presented here are 14 T cell receptor beta chains from one specimen sequenced in a study of shared clonotypes between healthy human individuals. Some clones are missing from TCRdb's copy, which holds only in-frame ones; the method was immunoSEQ multiplex PCR. The profile covers 550,000 to 800,000 clones, with roughly 87% appearing a single time and less than 40% taken by the ten largest. The source material was memory CD8+ T cells from PBMCs. Subset noted: CD45RO+ cells pooled with CCR7-negative TemRA cells. These receptors originate from a man aged 18 to 30 in good health. Some clones in this sample may be carry-over from other donors' samples.

V usage is TRBV7-6 and J usage is TRBJ2-7; D remains unclear. Trimming stripped 3 bases from V and 6 bases from J, with 9 bases between. There are 12 residues in the CDR3. Germline values: CDR1 SGHVS, CDR2 FNYEAQ. CDR3 sequence reads: CASSFPGSEQYF. CDR3 sequence (DNA): TGTGCCAGCAGCTTTCCCGGTTCCGAGCAGTACTTC.

This chain connects TRBV15 to TRBJ1-1, with D perhaps matching TRBD1 (5 bases). This CDR3 is built from 15 residues. CDR1 is LNHNV, CDR2 YYDKDF, per germline (reference sequence). V was pared by 7 bases and J by 4 bases, with 19 bases between. The CDR3 sequence is CATTTGRAGPTEAFF. For the CDR3, the DNA is TGTGCCACCACCACAGGAAGGGCAGGGCCCACTGAAGCTTTCTTT.

The rearrangement joins TRBV5-1 to TRBJ1-2; TRBD1 is a possible D gene (6 bases). Trimming took off 8 bases at V and 6 bases at J, with 14 bases between the two ends. Germline lookup yields CDR1 SGHRS and CDR2 YFSETQ. The length of the CDR3 is 12 residues. CDR3 region: CASRPGADGYTF. CDR3 coding DNA: TGCGCCAGTAGGCCGGGGGCTGATGGCTACACCTTC.

The chain has TRBV7-8 and TRBJ2-7; 7 bases fit TRBD1. The germline CDR1 and CDR2 sequences are SGHVS and FQNEAQ. This CDR3 has 14 residues. With V trimmed by 3 bases and J by 5 bases, 7 bases remained unmatched. The chain's CDR3 is CASSLTGNGDEQYF. CDR3 DNA sequence: TGTGCCAGCAGCTTGACAGGGAATGGAGACGAGCAGTACTTC.

The chain employs TRBV28 and TRBJ1-1; D may be TRBD1 (5 bases). This CDR3 is 14 amino acids long. Trimming pared 6 bases from V and 1 base from J, leaving 12 bases between. CDR1 is MDHEN and CDR2 is SYDVKM in the germline V gene. This chain's CDR3 is CASSSGGGNTEAFF. CDR3 DNA sequence: TGTGCCAGCAGCTCCGGTGGGGGGAACACTGAAGCTTTCTTT.

The rearrangement links TRBV4-3 to TRBJ2-2; TRBD1 matches at 7 bases. Germline V CDR1 and CDR2: LGHNA, YSLEER. The CDR3 is made up of 16 amino acids. J gave up 2 bases and V 4 bases, and 7 bases lay outside the gene matches. The DNA for the CDR3 is TGCGCCAGCAGCCCGTGGACAGGAGCCAACACCGGGGAGCTGTTTTTT. It codes for CASSPWTGANTGELFF.

The rearrangement links TRBV9 to TRBJ2-1; 10 positions match TRBD2. CDR3 size: 17 residues. The ends lost 4 bases at V and 7 bases at J; junction bases unmatched: 14. Germline CDR1 and CDR2: SGDLS and YYNGEE. CDR3: CASSLPRAAGGVNEQFF. CDR3 nucleotides: TGTGCCAGCAGCCTCCCAAGGGCAGCGGGAGGGGTAAATGAGCAGTTCTTC.

The chain employs TRBV27 and TRBJ1-1, with D perhaps TRBD1 (5 bases). The germline V gene encodes CDR1 MNHEY and CDR2 SMNVEV (reference sequence). The CDR3 is 14 amino acids. V dropped 5 bases and J dropped 6 bases, with 16 bases sitting between them. The CDR3 reads CASSNQGVGSEAFF. The CDR3, as DNA: TGTGCCAGCAGTAACCAGGGAGTGGGCTCTGAAGCTTTCTTT.

The chain recombines TRBV27 with TRBJ1-1; no definite D call. Germline CDR1 reads MNHEY; CDR2 reads SMNVEV (reference sequence). This CDR3 region has 16 residues. Trimming shortened V by 1 base and J by 6 bases, and 18 bases separated the two germline ends. CDR3: CASSLFGRSSTPEAFF. Written as DNA, the CDR3 is TGTGCCAGCAGTTTATTCGGAAGGAGCTCAACTCCTGAAGCTTTCTTT.

The chain joins TRBV6-6 to TRBJ1-2, with D perhaps matching TRBD1 (5 bases). Germline V gives CDR1 MNHNY, CDR2 SVGAGI (reference sequence). The CDR3 contains 12 residues. Trimming left V 6 bases short and J 3 bases short, with 8 bases between. Here the CDR3 DNA reads TGTGCCAGCAGCCAGGGTTACTATGGCTACACCTTC. Its protein is CASSQGYYGYTF.

V is TRBV9 and J is TRBJ1-2; D might be TRBD1 (5 bases). Trimming left V 1 base short and J 0 bases short, with 10 bases between. Germline values: CDR1 SGDLS, CDR2 YYNGEE. The CDR3 runs 15 residues. CDR3 region: CASSVSGSTNYGYTF. For the CDR3, the DNA is TGTGCCAGCAGCGTATCAGGGTCGACTAACTATGGCTACACCTTC.

V is TRBV27 and J is TRBJ1-1; possible D gene TRBD1, 6 bases. This CDR3 is 15 amino acids long. The germline V and J ends were trimmed by 4 bases and 1 base, with 13 bases remaining between them. Germline V gene lookup returns CDR1 MNHEY and CDR2 SMNVEV (reference sequence). The DNA of the CDR3 is TGTGCCAGCAGTTCCCTCAGGGGAAAGAACACTGAAGCTTTCTTT. It codes for CASSSLRGKNTEAFF.

This chain connects TRBV7-9 to TRBJ1-5; D gene ambiguous. CDR3 length: 12 amino acids. V was shortened by 5 bases and J by 5 bases, with 7 bases between the two germline ends. Germline loops: CDR1 SEHNR, CDR2 FQNEAQ (reference sequence). CDR3 coding DNA: TGTGCCAGCAGCGCCGGGGATCAGCCCCAGCATTTT. It is translated as CASSAGDQPQHF.

The V and J genes are TRBV15 and TRBJ2-1; weak D call: TRBD1 (7 bases). This CDR3 is built from 15 residues. V shed 5 bases and J shed 6 bases, with 17 bases lying between them. The germline V gene encodes CDR1 LNHNV and CDR2 YYDKDF (reference sequence). The DNA for the CDR3 is TGTGCCACCAGCCAAATAGCAGGGGGGCCCAATGAGCAGTTCTTC. Its protein product is CATSQIAGGPNEQFF.